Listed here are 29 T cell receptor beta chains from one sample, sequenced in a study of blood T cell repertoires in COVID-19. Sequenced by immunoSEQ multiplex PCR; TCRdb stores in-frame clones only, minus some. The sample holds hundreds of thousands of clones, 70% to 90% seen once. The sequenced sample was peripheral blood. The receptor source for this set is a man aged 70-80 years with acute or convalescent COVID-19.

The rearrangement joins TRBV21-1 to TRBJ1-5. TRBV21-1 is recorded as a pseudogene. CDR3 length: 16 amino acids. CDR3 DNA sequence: TGTGCCAGCAGCAAAGTGGGGACTGATAGCAATCAGCCCCAGCATTTT. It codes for CASSKVGTDSNQPQHF.

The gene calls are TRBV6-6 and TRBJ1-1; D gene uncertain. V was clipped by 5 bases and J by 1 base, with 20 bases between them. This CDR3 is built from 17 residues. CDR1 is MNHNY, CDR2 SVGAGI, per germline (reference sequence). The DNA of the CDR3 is TGTGCCAGCAGTCATAAACCCCCCAGGTCCCAGAACACTGAAGCTTTCTTT. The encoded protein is CASSHKPPRSQNTEAFF.

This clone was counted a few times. CDR3 DNA: TGCGCCAGCAGTGACGGGACAGGGGTCTTGAGGGAGCTGTTTTTT. Translating gives CASSDGTGVLRELFF. The chain is built from TRBV10-1 and TRBJ2-2; TRBD1 matches 10 bases. The germline gives CDR1 WNHNN, CDR2 SYGVQD (reference sequence). Trimming removed 3 bases from V and 9 bases from J; junction bases left unmatched: 7. CDR3 length equals 15 residues.

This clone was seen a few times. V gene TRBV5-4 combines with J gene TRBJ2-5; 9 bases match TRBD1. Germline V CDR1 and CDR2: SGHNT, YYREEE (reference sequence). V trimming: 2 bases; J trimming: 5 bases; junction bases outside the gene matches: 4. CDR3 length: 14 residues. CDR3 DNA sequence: TGTGCCAGCAGCTTTGGCGGACAGGGGGAGACCCAGTACTTC. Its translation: CASSFGGQGETQYF.

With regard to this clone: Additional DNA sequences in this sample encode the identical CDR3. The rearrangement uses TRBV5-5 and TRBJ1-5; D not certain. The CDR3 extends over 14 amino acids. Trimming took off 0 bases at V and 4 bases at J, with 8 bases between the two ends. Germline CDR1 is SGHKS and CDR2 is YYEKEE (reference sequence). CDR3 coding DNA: TGTGCCAGCAGCTTGGCAGGTGGGAATCAGCCCCAGCATTTT. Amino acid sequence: CASSLAGGNQPQHF.

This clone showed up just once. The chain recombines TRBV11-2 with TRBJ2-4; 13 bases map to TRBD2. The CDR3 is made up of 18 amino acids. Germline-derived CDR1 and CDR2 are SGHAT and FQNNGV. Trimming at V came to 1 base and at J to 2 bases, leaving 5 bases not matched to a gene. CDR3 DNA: TGTGCCAGCAGCTTAGCCGGGGGACTAGCGGGAACCAAAAACATTCAGTACTTC. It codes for CASSLAGGLAGTKNIQYF.

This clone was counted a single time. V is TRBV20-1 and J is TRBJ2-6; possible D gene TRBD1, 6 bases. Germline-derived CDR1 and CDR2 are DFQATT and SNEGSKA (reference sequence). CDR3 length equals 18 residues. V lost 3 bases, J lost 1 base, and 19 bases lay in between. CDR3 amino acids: CSASGSGTMGSGANVLTF. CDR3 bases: TGCAGTGCTAGTGGTTCCGGGACAATGGGATCTGGGGCCAACGTCCTGACTTTC.

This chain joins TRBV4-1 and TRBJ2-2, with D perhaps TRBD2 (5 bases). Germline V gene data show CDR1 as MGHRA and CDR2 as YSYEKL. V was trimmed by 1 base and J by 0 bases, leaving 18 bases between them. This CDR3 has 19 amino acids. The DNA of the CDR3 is TGCGCCAGCAGCCAAGGGGCTTGGGCAGCGCGGGCGAACACCGGGGAGCTGTTTTTT. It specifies CASSQGAWAARANTGELFF.

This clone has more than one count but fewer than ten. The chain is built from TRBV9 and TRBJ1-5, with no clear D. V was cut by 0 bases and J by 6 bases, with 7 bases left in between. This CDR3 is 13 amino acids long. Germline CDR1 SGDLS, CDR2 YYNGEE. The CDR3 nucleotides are TGTGCCAGCAGCGTAGACAGCGGTCAGCCCCAGCATTTT. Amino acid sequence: CASSVDSGQPQHF.

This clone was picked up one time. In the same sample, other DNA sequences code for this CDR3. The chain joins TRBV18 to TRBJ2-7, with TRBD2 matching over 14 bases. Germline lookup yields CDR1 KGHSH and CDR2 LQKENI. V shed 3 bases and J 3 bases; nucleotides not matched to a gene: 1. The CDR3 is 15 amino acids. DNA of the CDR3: TGTGCCAGCTCACCGGGACTAGCGGGAGACTACGAGCAGTACTTC. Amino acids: CASSPGLAGDYEQYF.

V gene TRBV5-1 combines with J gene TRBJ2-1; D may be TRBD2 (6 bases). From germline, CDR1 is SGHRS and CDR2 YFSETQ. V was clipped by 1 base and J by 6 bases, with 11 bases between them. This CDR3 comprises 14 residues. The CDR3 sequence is CASSLRAGSNEQFF. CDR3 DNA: TGCGCCAGCAGCTTGAGGGCGGGGTCCAATGAGCAGTTCTTC.

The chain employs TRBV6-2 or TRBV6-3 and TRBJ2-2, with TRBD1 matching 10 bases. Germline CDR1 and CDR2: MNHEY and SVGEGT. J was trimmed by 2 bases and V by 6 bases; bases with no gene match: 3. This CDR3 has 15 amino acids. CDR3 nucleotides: TGTGCCAGCAGCTGGGACAGGGGTAACACCGGGGAGCTGTTTTTT. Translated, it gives CASSWDRGNTGELFF.

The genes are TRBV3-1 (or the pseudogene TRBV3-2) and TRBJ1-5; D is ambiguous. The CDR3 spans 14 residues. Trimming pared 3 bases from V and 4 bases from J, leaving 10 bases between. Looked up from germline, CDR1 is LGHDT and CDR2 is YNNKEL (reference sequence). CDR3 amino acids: CASSQRASNQPQHF. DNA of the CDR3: TGTGCCAGCAGCCAGCGGGCCTCTAATCAGCCCCAGCATTTT.

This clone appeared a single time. The CDR3 protein is CASSPRPSGRFQTQETQYF. The CDR3 coding sequence is TGTGCCAGCTCACCCAGACCGTCCGGCAGGTTCCAAACTCAAGAGACCCAGTACTTC. The J gene is TRBJ2-5, the V gene TRBV18; D ambiguous. The CDR3 loop spans 19 amino acids. The V end was cut by 3 bases, the J end by 2 bases, with 25 bases between. Germline CDR1 reads KGHSH; CDR2 reads LQKENI.

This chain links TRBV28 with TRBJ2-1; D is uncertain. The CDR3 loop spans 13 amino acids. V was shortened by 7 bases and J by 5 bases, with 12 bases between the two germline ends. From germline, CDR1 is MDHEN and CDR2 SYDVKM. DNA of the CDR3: TGTGCCAGCATTACCCGGGTAAACAATGAGCAGTTCTTC. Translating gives CASITRVNNEQFF.

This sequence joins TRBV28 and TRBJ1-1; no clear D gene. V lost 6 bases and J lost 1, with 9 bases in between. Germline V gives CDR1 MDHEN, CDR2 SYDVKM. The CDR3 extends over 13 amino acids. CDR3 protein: CASRPTANTEAFF. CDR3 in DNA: TGTGCCAGCAGGCCTACAGCGAACACTGAAGCTTTCTTT. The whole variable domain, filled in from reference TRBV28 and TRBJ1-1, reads DVKVTQSSRYLVKRTGEKVFLECVQDMDHENMFWYRQDPGLGLRLIYFSYDVKMKEKGDIPEGYSVSREKKERFSLILESASTNQTSMYLCASRPTANTEAFFGQGTRLTVV.

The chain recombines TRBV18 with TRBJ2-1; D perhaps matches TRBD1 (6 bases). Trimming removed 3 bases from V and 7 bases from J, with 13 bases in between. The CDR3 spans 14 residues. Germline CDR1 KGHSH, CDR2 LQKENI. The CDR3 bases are TGTGCCAGCTCACCGAACAGGGAAGTAAATGAGCAGTTCTTC. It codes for CASSPNREVNEQFF.

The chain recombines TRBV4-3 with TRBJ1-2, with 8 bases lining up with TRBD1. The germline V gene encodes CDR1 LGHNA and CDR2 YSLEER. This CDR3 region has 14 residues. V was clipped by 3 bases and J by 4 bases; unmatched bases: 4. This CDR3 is CASSQGTGGYGYTF. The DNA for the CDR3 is TGCGCCAGCAGCCAGGGTACAGGGGGCTATGGCTACACCTTC.

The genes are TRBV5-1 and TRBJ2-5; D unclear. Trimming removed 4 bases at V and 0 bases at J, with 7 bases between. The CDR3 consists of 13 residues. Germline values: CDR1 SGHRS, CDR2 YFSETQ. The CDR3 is CASSVQNQETQYF. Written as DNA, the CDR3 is TGCGCCAGCAGCGTCCAGAACCAAGAGACCCAGTACTTC.

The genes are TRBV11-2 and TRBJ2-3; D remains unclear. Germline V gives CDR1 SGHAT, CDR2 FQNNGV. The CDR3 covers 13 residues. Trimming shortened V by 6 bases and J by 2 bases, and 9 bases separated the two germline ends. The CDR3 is CASSSDSTDTQYF. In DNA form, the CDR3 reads TGTGCCAGCAGTTCCGACTCCACAGATACGCAGTATTTT.

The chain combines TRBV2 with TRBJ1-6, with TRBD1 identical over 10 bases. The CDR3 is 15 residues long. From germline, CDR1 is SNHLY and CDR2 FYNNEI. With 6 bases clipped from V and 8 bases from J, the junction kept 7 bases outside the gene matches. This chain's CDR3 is CASSPGTGAYSPLHF. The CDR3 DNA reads TGTGCCAGCAGCCCCGGGACAGGGGCTTATTCACCCCTCCACTTT.

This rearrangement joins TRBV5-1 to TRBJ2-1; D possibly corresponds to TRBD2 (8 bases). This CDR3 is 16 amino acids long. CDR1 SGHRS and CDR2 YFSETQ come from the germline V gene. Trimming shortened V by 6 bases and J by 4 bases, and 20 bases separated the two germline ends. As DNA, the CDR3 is TGCGCCAGCAATTGGCGGGGGGACAGCCGTTACAATGAGCAGTTCTTC. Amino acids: CASNWRGDSRYNEQFF.

This CDR3 reads CASSTGQNQPQHF. In nucleotides, the CDR3 is TGTGCCAGCAGTACGGGACAGAATCAGCCCCAGCATTTT. The gene calls are TRBV6-5 and TRBJ1-5; 7 bases agree with TRBD1. This CDR3 is 13 amino acids long. Germline CDR1 MNHEY, CDR2 SVGAGI. V was clipped by 5 bases and J by 4 bases; unmatched bases: 2.

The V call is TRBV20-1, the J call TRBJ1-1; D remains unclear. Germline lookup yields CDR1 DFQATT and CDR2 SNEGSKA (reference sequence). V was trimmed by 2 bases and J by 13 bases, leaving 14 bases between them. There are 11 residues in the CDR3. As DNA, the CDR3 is TGCAGTGCTAGAACGGACCGGGATGTTTTCTTT. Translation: CSARTDRDVFF.

CDR3 sequence: CASSPSTGVNGYTF. DNA for the CDR3: TGTGCCAGCAGCCCATCCACAGGGGTGAATGGCTACACCTTC. The rearrangement uses TRBV7-2 and TRBJ1-2, with 7 bases identical to TRBD1. Per the germline V gene, CDR1 is SGHTA and CDR2 is FQGNSA. CDR3 length: 14 amino acids. V lost 5 bases to trimming and J lost 6 bases; unmatched junction nucleotides: 9. Variable domain in full (rest from reference TRBV7-2 and TRBJ1-2): GAGVSQSPSNKVTEKGKDVELRCDPISGHTALYWYRQSLGQGLEFLIYFQGNSAPDKSGLPSDRFSAERTGGSVSTLTIQRTQQEDSAVYLCASSPSTGVNGYTFGSGTRLTVV.

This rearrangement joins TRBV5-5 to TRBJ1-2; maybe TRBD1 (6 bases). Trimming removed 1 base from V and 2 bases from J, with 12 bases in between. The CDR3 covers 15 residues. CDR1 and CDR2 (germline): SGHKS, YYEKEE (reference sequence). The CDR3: CASSLHVDSNYGYTF. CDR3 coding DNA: TGTGCCAGCAGCTTGCATGTGGACAGCAACTATGGCTACACCTTC.

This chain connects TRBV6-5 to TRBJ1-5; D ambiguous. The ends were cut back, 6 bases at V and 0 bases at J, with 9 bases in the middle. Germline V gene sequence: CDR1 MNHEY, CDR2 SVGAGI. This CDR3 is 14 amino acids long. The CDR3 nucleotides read TGTGCCAGCAGCGCTACGTATAGCAATCAGCCCCAGCATTTT. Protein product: CASSATYSNQPQHF.

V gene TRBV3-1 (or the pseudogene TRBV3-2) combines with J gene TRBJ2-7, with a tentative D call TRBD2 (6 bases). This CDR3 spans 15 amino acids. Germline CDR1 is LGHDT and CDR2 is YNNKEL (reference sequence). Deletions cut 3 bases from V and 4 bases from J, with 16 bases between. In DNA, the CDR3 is TGTGCCAGCAGCCAGGGAGGAGGGGCCCCATACGAGCAGTACTTC. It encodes CASSQGGGAPYEQYF.

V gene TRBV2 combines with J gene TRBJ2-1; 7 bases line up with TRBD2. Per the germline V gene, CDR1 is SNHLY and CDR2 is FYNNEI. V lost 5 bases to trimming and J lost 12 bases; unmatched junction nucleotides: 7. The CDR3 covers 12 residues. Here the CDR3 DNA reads TGTGCCAGCAGTTTGACTAGCCCCGGGCAGTTCTTC. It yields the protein CASSLTSPGQFF.